These 27 T cell receptor beta chains were all obtained from the same sample, sequenced in a study of CD8 T cells in Susac syndrome (dated by TCRdb to the late 2010s). Library preparation was by the immunoSEQ multiplex PCR assay. RNA was extracted using the RNeasy kit, and about 0.45 to 1 ug of the RNA was reverse transcribed with random hexamers. The public reads were run again by TCRdb, first through fastp at Q25 and then through MiXCR, and only productive beta chains were kept. Duplicate CDR3 protein sequences are folded into a single record with the most common DNA and genes. Here the sample has around 150,000 distinct CDR3 sequences; 85% to 95% occur a single time. The top ten clones comprise around 0.13% of the sample. The sequenced sample consisted of CD4+ T cells from PBMCs. These TCRs come from a human donor in good health.

The chain recombines TRBV5-1 with TRBJ2-3, with D possibly TRBD2 on 5 matching bases. V lost 0 bases, J lost 3 bases, and 8 bases lay in between. Germline V lookup: CDR1 SGHRS, CDR2 YFSETQ. The CDR3 loop spans 14 amino acids. The CDR3: CASSLASGTDTQYF. DNA of the CDR3: TGCGCCAGCAGCTTGGCGTCGGGAACAGATACGCAGTATTTT.

CDR3 sequence: CASSLVPGEKLFF. CDR3 DNA: TGTGCCAGCAGCTTAGTTCCCGGGGAAAAACTGTTTTTT. This chain joins TRBV7-7 and TRBJ1-4; D gene unclear. Trimming pared 1 base from V and 8 bases from J, leaving 8 bases between. The CDR3 extends over 13 amino acids. The germline CDR1 and CDR2 sequences are SSHAT and FNYEAQ (reference sequence).

The chain employs TRBV5-1 and TRBJ2-5; tentative D call: TRBD1 (6 bases). V lost 2 bases to trimming and J lost 4 bases, with 12 bases between them. The CDR3 consists of 14 residues. CDR1 is SGHRS and CDR2 is YFSETQ in the germline V gene. CDR3 amino acids: CASSLGGMGETQYF. Written as DNA, the CDR3 is TGCGCCAGCAGCTTAGGGGGAATGGGAGAGACCCAGTACTTC.

The rearrangement joins TRBV2 to TRBJ2-3, with D perhaps assigned TRBD1 or TRBD2 (5 bases each). Trimming took 2 bases from V and 0 from J, leaving 9 bases between them. Germline V CDR1 and CDR2: SNHLY, FYNNEI. The CDR3 extends over 15 amino acids. CDR3 protein: CASSERDPSTDTQYF. CDR3 DNA: TGTGCCAGCAGTGAAAGGGACCCAAGCACAGATACGCAGTATTTT.

This rearrangement joins TRBV5-1 to TRBJ1-1; D is uncertain. Between the trimmed V and J ends, which lost 2 bases and 5 bases, there was a span of 7 bases. Per the germline V gene, CDR1 is SGHRS and CDR2 is YFSETQ. The CDR3 runs 12 residues. The CDR3 DNA sequence: TGCGCCAGCAGCTTACAACAGACTGAAGCTTTCTTT. Protein product: CASSLQQTEAFF.

This chain joins TRBV25-1 and TRBJ2-1; D may be TRBD1 or TRBD2 (6 bases each). This CDR3 spans 15 amino acids. Trimming took 4 bases from V and 3 from J, leaving 13 bases between them. Germline values: CDR1 MGHDK, CDR2 SYGVNS. The chain's CDR3 is CASSVGGRDYNEQFF. The CDR3 DNA follows: TGTGCCAGCAGTGTTGGGGGGCGAGACTACAATGAGCAGTTCTTC.

The J gene is TRBJ1-2, the V gene TRBV29-1, with unresolved D. Germline loops: CDR1 SQVTM, CDR2 ANQGSEA. Trimming pared 4 bases from V and 4 bases from J, leaving 7 bases between. The CDR3 has 11 residues. CDR3 sequence reads: CSVATGYGYTF. The CDR3 DNA reads TGCAGCGTTGCGACGGGCTATGGCTACACCTTC.

CDR3 DNA: TGTGCCAGCTCACCACCGGCAGCCCTAGCTAACTATGGCTACACCTTC. Translating gives CASSPPAALANYGYTF. The chain uses TRBV18 and TRBJ1-2; D not certain. Per the germline V gene, CDR1 is KGHSH and CDR2 is LQKENI. V lost 0 bases to trimming and J lost 0 bases, with 11 bases between them. This CDR3 is 16 amino acids long. The complete variable domain, with remaining parts taken from reference TRBV18 and TRBJ1-2, reads NAGVMQNPRHLVRRRGQEARLRCSPMKGHSHVYWYRQLPEEGLKFMVYLQKENIIDESGMPKERFSAEFPKEGPSILRIQQVVRGDSAAYFCASSPPAALANYGYTFGSGTRLTVV.

V gene TRBV19 combines with J gene TRBJ2-2; 8 nucleotides agree with TRBD2. The CDR3 extends over 16 amino acids. Germline loops: CDR1 LNHDA, CDR2 SQIVND (reference sequence). Trimming cost V 1 base and J 5 bases; bases outside gene matches: 6. CDR3 nucleotide sequence: TGTGCCAGTAGTATAGGGGATGCTAGCGGGACCGGGGAGCTGTTTTTT. Protein sequence: CASSIGDASGTGELFF.

This chain joins TRBV29-1 and TRBJ2-3; D uncertain. Germline CDR1 and CDR2: SQVTM and ANQGSEA. V gave up 3 bases and J gave up 6 bases, with 13 bases separating them. This CDR3 spans 13 amino acids. The CDR3 region has the DNA TGCAGCGTTGAGGGTGTGGAAGGGGATACGCAGTATTTT. It translates to CSVEGVEGDTQYF.

The chain has TRBV11-1 and TRBJ2-3; D is ambiguous. Germline CDR1 reads SGHAT; CDR2 reads FQDESV (reference sequence). Between the trimmed V and J ends, which lost 5 bases and 2 bases, there was a span of 14 bases. CDR3 length: 15 amino acids. For the CDR3, the DNA is TGTGCCAGCAGCCCAGGACCAACCCTCACAGATACGCAGTATTTT. It yields the protein CASSPGPTLTDTQYF.

V and J are TRBV9 and TRBJ2-3; D ambiguous. Looked up from germline, CDR1 is SGDLS and CDR2 is YYNGEE. The CDR3 totals 12 residues. Between the trimmed V and J ends, which lost 0 bases and 6 bases, there was a span of 5 bases. The CDR3 here is CASSVVPDTQYF. The CDR3 nucleotides are TGTGCCAGCAGCGTAGTGCCCGATACGCAGTATTTT.

The chain joins TRBV3-1 to TRBJ2-3; 9 nucleotides align to TRBD2. The CDR3 totals 17 residues. CDR1 is LGHDT and CDR2 is YNNKEL in the germline V gene (reference sequence). Trimming removed 0 bases from V and 2 bases from J; junction bases left unmatched: 6. CDR3 sequence reads: CASSQERVAGVTDTQYF. In nucleotides, the CDR3 is TGTGCCAGCAGCCAAGAACGGGTAGCGGGGGTCACAGATACGCAGTATTTT.

The chain joins TRBV20-1 to TRBJ2-5; 10 nucleotides align to TRBD2. This CDR3 spans 13 amino acids. The germline V gene has CDR1 DFQATT and CDR2 SNEGSKA (reference sequence). J was trimmed by 4 bases and V by 5 bases; bases with no gene match: 4. CDR3 region: CSAGPSGGETQYF. CDR3 bases: TGCAGTGCTGGACCTAGCGGGGGAGAGACCCAGTACTTC.

The V and J genes are TRBV5-1 and TRBJ2-1, with D possibly being TRBD1 (6 bases). Germline CDR1 reads SGHRS; CDR2 reads YFSETQ. Trimming removed 0 bases from V and 8 bases from J, with 18 bases in between. The CDR3 extends over 16 amino acids. The CDR3 region has the DNA TGCGCCAGCAGCTTGGCTCGGGCAGGGGATAACGATGAGCAGTTCTTC. Its protein is CASSLARAGDNDEQFF.

The chain joins TRBV3-1 to TRBJ2-5; 13 positions match TRBD2. V lost 5 bases and J lost 4; bases outside the gene matches: 4. The germline gives CDR1 LGHDT, CDR2 YNNKEL (reference sequence). The CDR3 totals 15 residues. CDR3 nucleotide sequence: TGTGCCAGCAGCACTAGCGGGGGGGCCGCAGAGACCCAGTACTTC. Translating gives CASSTSGGAAETQYF.

This clonotype was detected a few times. The chain carries TRBV2 and TRBJ2-5; D gene ambiguous. CDR3 length: 11 amino acids. Germline assignment: CDR1 SNHLY and CDR2 FYNNEI. Trimming shortened V by 6 bases and J by 4 bases, and 6 bases separated the two germline ends. The CDR3 nucleotides read TGTGCCAGCAGGGCCGCAGAGACCCAGTACTTC. Protein sequence: CASRAAETQYF.

The V and J genes are TRBV4-2 and TRBJ2-2, with 8 bases identical to TRBD2. The trim removed 0 bases at V and 5 bases at J, leaving 5 bases unmatched. The CDR3 contains 16 residues. Germline assignment: CDR1 LGHNA and CDR2 YNFKEQ. The CDR3 loop is CASSQDYGGGTGELFF. The DNA of the CDR3 is TGTGCCAGCAGCCAAGATTACGGGGGGGGAACCGGGGAGCTGTTTTTT.

The chain uses TRBV29-1 and TRBJ1-1, with a tentative D call TRBD1 (6 bases). V was clipped by 4 bases and J by 2 bases, with 11 bases between them. The CDR3 runs to 13 residues. The germline gives CDR1 SQVTM, CDR2 ANQGSEA. The CDR3 DNA is TGCAGCGTTGTACGGGGGGCCAACACTGAAGCTTTCTTT. Translated: CSVVRGANTEAFF.

This clonotype was detected only once. The chain couples TRBV7-2 to TRBJ1-1; D is unclear. V was shortened by 5 bases and J by 1 base, with 17 bases between the two germline ends. CDR1 is SGHTA and CDR2 is FQGNSA in the germline V gene. The CDR3 is 16 residues long. CDR3 DNA sequence: TGTGCCAGCAGCCTAATGGACCTCCCCGGGAACACTGAAGCTTTCTTT. This sequence encodes CASSLMDLPGNTEAFF.

The chain couples TRBV10-1 to TRBJ2-3; the D gene could be TRBD1 or TRBD2 (6 bases each). The CDR3 has 14 residues. In germline, CDR1 is WNHNN, CDR2 SYGVQD (reference sequence). V lost 6 bases to trimming and J lost 0 bases, with 10 bases between them. The CDR3 nucleotides read TGCGCCAGCAGCAACGGGGGCAGCACAGATACGCAGTATTTT. This encodes CASSNGGSTDTQYF.

This chain connects TRBV29-1 to TRBJ2-3; 7 bases fit TRBD2. Looked up from germline, CDR1 is SQVTM and CDR2 is ANQGSEA. Germline trimming cut 4 bases from V and 6 bases from J; bases unmatched to any gene: 13. The CDR3 runs to 15 residues. For the CDR3, the DNA is TGCAGCGTTGGAGTAGCGGGCGGCGATATGGATACGCAGTATTTT. This encodes CSVGVAGGDMDTQYF.

The genes are TRBV20-1 and TRBJ1-1; 10 nucleotides line up with TRBD1. Trimming took 6 bases from V and 1 from J; bases not matched to a gene: 8. Per the germline V gene, CDR1 is DFQATT and CDR2 is SNEGSKA (reference sequence). The CDR3 runs to 15 residues. CDR3 sequence: CSARQGAMGNTEAFF. CDR3 coding DNA: TGCAGTGCGAGACAGGGGGCTATGGGGAACACTGAAGCTTTCTTT.

J is TRBJ2-1 and V is TRBV6-6; D uncertain. Germline-derived CDR1 and CDR2 are MNHNY and SVGAGI (reference sequence). The CDR3 loop spans 13 amino acids. Trimming left V 2 bases short and J 14 bases short, with 16 bases between. As DNA, the CDR3 is TGTGCCAGCAGTTACGGCGAAGGCTCCTTCGAGTTCTTC. It specifies CASSYGEGSFEFF.

This clonotype appeared once. The chain joins TRBV6-5 to TRBJ1-3; no firm D call. Per germline, CDR1 MNHEY and CDR2 SVGAGI. V dropped 7 bases and J dropped 0 bases, with 7 bases sitting between them. The CDR3 is made up of 13 amino acids. The DNA of the CDR3 is TGTGCCAGCAAGAGAAACTCTGGAAACACCATATATTTT. Amino acid sequence: CASKRNSGNTIYF.

V usage is TRBV14 and J usage is TRBJ2-5, with 8 bases that match TRBD2. The J segment lost 1 base and the V segment lost 1 base, leaving 8 bases of the junction unmatched. The CDR3 loop spans 17 amino acids. CDR1 and CDR2 from the germline V gene are SGHDN and FVKESK. The CDR3 spells CASSQGVAAGAQETQYF. DNA for the CDR3: TGTGCCAGCAGCCAAGGAGTTGCAGCGGGGGCCCAAGAGACCCAGTACTTC.

V gene TRBV29-1 combines with J gene TRBJ1-4; tentatively, D is TRBD1 (5 bases). The V and J ends lost 4 bases and 7 bases respectively, with 13 bases between them. CDR3 length equals 13 residues. Germline V gene sequence: CDR1 SQVTM, CDR2 ANQGSEA. Here the CDR3 DNA reads TGCAGCGTTGCCGGGGCCCGGGGTGAAAAACTGTTTTTT. Translating gives CSVAGARGEKLFF. The full variable domain, its missing parts supplied by reference TRBV29-1 and TRBJ1-4, is SAVISQKPSRDICQRGTSLTIQCQVDSQVTMMFWYRQQPGQSLTLIATANQGSEATYESGFVIDKFPISRPNLTFSTLTVSNMSPEDSSIYLCSVAGARGEKLFFGSGTQLSVL.